This T cell receptor (beta chain) was identified in a study of blood T cell repertoires in COVID-19. Study-wide context: The samples span acute and convalescent COVID-19 from the United States, Italy and Spain. In each case, the material was cDNA or gDNA derived from T cells, B-cell-depleted T cells, or PBMCs.

The CDR3 totals 15 residues. The J segment lost 2 bases and the V segment lost 4 bases, leaving 2 bases of the junction unmatched. CDR1 is SSHAT and CDR2 is FNYEAQ in the germline V gene (reference sequence). Under the authors' procedure: Reference gene primer amplification yielded estimated nucleated cell counts. Repertoires were generated with immunoSEQ multiplex PCR, while TCRdb's copy carries only in-frame clones and drops some. V and J calls and clone size come straight from that table; D and trimming were deduced from the DNA. Of approximately 280,000 clones listed, 80% to 90% are singletons. The clonotype was recovered from a woman aged 70-85 years with acute or convalescent COVID-19. The chain couples TRBV7-7 to TRBJ2-1; 10 nucleotides match TRBD1. Sequenced: peripheral blood. CDR3 sequence: CASSSDRGPYNEQFF. In DNA form, the CDR3 reads TGTGCCAGCAGCTCCGACAGGGGGCCCTACAATGAGCAGTTCTTC.